The sample holds one count of the clone carrying this T cell receptor beta chain. Clones were read by immunoSEQ multiplex PCR, and TCRdb kept only the in-frame ones, dropping some. The sample has 2 million to 2.5 million clones; 95% are singletons. The CDR3 is 16 amino acids. CDR1 and CDR2 from the germline V gene are WNHNN and SYGVQD (reference sequence). V lost 4 bases to trimming and J lost 2 bases; unmatched junction nucleotides: 10. This specimen belongs to a study of shared clonotypes between healthy human individuals. The TCR originated in a man aged 18 to 30 in good health. V is TRBV10-1 and J is TRBJ2-7; 8 bases are shared with TRBD1. Specimen: naive CD4+ T cells sorted from blood. Specified subset: CD45RA+ positively selected. This chain's CDR3 is CASSGPGTGGTYEQYF. DNA of the CDR3: TGCGCCAGCAGTGGCCCCGGGACAGGAGGAACCTACGAGCAGTACTTC.